The 3 T cell receptor beta chains listed next were all sequenced from one sample in a study of blood T cell repertoires in COVID-19. Clones were sequenced by immunoSEQ multiplex PCR, and TCRdb holds only the in-frame ones, with some missing. The sample carries about 150,000 clones, about 80% recorded once. Input material: peripheral blood. These receptors all come from a man in his sixties or seventies with active or convalescent COVID-19.

The CDR3 loop is CASSIRLAGGPDTDTQYF. In nucleotides, the CDR3 is TGTGCCAGTAGTATTCGTCTAGCGGGAGGGCCGGACACAGATACGCAGTATTTT. This sequence joins TRBV19 and TRBJ2-3; 12 nucleotides match TRBD2. Germline loops: CDR1 LNHDA, CDR2 SQIVND (reference sequence). With 3 bases clipped from V and 2 bases from J, the junction kept 9 bases outside the gene matches. The CDR3 length is 18 residues. Full variable domain (missing parts from reference TRBV19 and TRBJ2-3): DGGITQSPKYLFRKEGQNVTLSCEQNLNHDAMYWYRQDPGQGLRLIYYSQIVNDFQKGDIAEGYSVSREKKESFPLTVTSAQKNPTAFYLCASSIRLAGGPDTDTQYFGPGTRLTVL.

This chain connects TRBV5-1 to TRBJ2-7, with a weak D call TRBD1 (6 bases). CDR3 length equals 17 residues. Deletions cut 4 bases from V and 3 bases from J, with 23 bases between. Germline CDR1 is SGHRS and CDR2 is YFSETQ. The CDR3 DNA is TGCGCCAGCAGCCCACGGGCAATTCCAGGGGCAGGCTACGAGCAGTACTTC. Translated: CASSPRAIPGAGYEQYF.

V gene TRBV5-1 combines with J gene TRBJ1-3; D is undetermined. The CDR3 loop spans 14 amino acids. Between the trimmed V and J ends, which lost 4 bases and 2 bases, there was a span of 10 bases. Per the germline V gene, CDR1 is SGHRS and CDR2 is YFSETQ. CDR3 amino acids: CASSLDTTGNTIYF. DNA for the CDR3: TGCGCCAGCAGCCTCGACACAACTGGAAACACCATATATTTT.